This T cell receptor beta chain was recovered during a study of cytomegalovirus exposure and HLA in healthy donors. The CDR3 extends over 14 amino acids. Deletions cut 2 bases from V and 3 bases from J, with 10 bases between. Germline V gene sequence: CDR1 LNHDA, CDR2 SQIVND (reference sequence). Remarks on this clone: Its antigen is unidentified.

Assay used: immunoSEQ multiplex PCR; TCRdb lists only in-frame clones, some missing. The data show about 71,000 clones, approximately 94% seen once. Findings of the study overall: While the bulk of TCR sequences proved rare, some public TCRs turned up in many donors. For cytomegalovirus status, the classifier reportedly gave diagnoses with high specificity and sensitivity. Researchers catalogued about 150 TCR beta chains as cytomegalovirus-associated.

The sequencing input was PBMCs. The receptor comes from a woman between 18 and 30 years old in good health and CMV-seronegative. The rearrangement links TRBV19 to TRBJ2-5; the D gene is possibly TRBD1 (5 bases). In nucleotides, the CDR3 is TGTGCCAGTAGTATAAGGGGTAAGGAAGAGACCCAGTACTTC. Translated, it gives CASSIRGKEETQYF.